This T cell receptor beta chain is drawn from a study of blood T cells in healthy people across ages. The authors ran a second PCR of roughly 6 to 12 cycles using a sample-barcoded 5' primer and a J-beta primer mix. TCRdb used MiXCR to reprocess the 5' RACE reads, holding one entry per CDR3 protein. The repertoire holds more than 1,000,000 distinct CDR3 sequences, 25% seen once, with around 0.75% in the top ten. This clonotype was counted ten times or more. This sample was also put to use in a study of T cells of mothers and their children.

The specimen was blood. This sequence originates from a girl aged 2-15 years in good health.

CDR3 loop: CASSLEGLRPYNEQFF. The CDR3 DNA reads TGTGCCAGCAGCTTAGAGGGCTTGCGGCCTTACAATGAGCAGTTCTTC. The chain employs TRBV7-6 and TRBJ2-1; D not resolved. Germline CDR1 is SGHVS and CDR2 is FNYEAQ. The length of the CDR3 is 16 residues. V shed 1 base and J shed 4 bases, with 14 bases lying between them.